This TCR beta chain is from a study of identical twins. This clonotype was detected many times. V was shortened by 3 bases and J by 3 bases, with 9 bases between the two germline ends. This CDR3 comprises 14 residues. Germline values: CDR1 LGHDT, CDR2 YNNKEL (reference sequence). TCRdb re-called the 5' RACE reads with MiXCR, one entry per CDR3 protein. The sample has 450,000 to 500,000 distinct CDR3 sequences, approximately 14% seen once. These data also featured in a second study, about yellow fever vaccine responses in identical twins.

Sequencing was carried out using CD4+ T cells sorted from blood. The chain recombines TRBV3-1 with TRBJ2-1; unclear D gene. This clonotype was sampled from a woman aged 18-29 years in good health. CDR3: CASSHLGLYNEQFF. The DNA of the CDR3 is TGTGCCAGCAGCCACCTCGGTCTCTACAATGAGCAGTTCTTC.